This T cell receptor (beta chain) was sequenced for a study of blood T cell repertoires in COVID-19. The wider study: Researchers got acute and convalescent COVID-19 samples from the United States, Italy and Spain.

Patients in Seattle were enrolled during active infection, then followed longitudinally. The germline V gene has CDR1 SEHNR and CDR2 FQNEAQ (reference sequence). J gave up 5 bases and V 3 bases, and 11 bases lay outside the gene matches. The CDR3 contains 16 residues. In the authors' methods: Amplification from reference gene primers served as the basis for estimated nucleated cell counts. Method: immunoSEQ multiplex PCR; TCRdb's copy keeps in-frame clones and lacks some. That table gives V, J and clone size, and the DNA gave D and trimming. The data contain fewer than 700,000 clones, around 90% of them singletons.

This chain joins TRBV7-9 and TRBJ2-3; TRBD2 aligns across 7 bases. Source material: peripheral blood. This clonotype was obtained from a woman in her 50s with COVID-19, enrolled during active disease. CDR3 bases: TGTGCCAGCAGCTTCCCCTCCAGCGGGGTGAAAGATACGCAGTATTTT. This sequence encodes CASSFPSSGVKDTQYF.